This is a list of T cell receptor beta chains from one sample in a study of T cells in Graves' hyperthyroidism and ophthalmopathy. In TCRdb, the multiplex PCR reads were re-called with MiXCR into one record per CDR3 protein. The sample yields a few hundred thousand distinct CDR3 sequences, over 35% seen once. The specimen was peripheral blood or thyroid tissue (not recorded which). These receptors all stem from an adult woman with Graves' disease, either hyperthyroidism or ophthalmopathy (not recorded which). CDR3s include the opening cysteine and the closing phenylalanine or tryptophan. The D gene is left open where the match is weak. Not all rows give a size; the values are once, few, many and, for expanded clones, a class.

TGTGCCAGCAGTCAGACCCCTCAAGAGACCCAGTACTTC,CASSQTPQETQYF,TRBV12-3/TRBV12-4,NA,NA,TRBJ2-5
TGTGCCAGCAGCCCTGGCCGCGATAGCGGAGGCTTTGACCACGAGCAGTACTTC,CASSPGRDSGGFDHEQYF,TRBV7-9,many,NA,TRBJ2-7
TGTGCCAGCAGCGTGAGTGGCGGGAGCTCCTACAATGAGCAGTTCTTC,CASSVSGGSSYNEQFF,TRBV7-2,NA,TRBD2,TRBJ2-1
TGTGCCAGCAGCCAAGCCCCTAGCGCCGGGGAGCTGTTTTTT,CASSQAPSAGELFF,TRBV3-1,few,NA,TRBJ2-2
TGTGCCATCAGTACACCGAACACCGGGGAGCTGTTTTTT,CAISTPNTGELFF,TRBV10-3,many,NA,TRBJ2-2
TGCAGTGCTGTGCCCCAGGCGGGAGGGATCGGGCAGTACTTC,CSAVPQAGGIGQYF,TRBV20-1,many,TRBD2,TRBJ2-7
TGCGCCAGCAGCTTGGTGACGGAGCGAACGGGCGAGCAGTACTTC,CASSLVTERTGEQYF,TRBV7-8,NA,NA,TRBJ2-7
TGTGCCACCCGGAACAGGGGGTCCATGAACACTGAAGCTTTCTTT,CATRNRGSMNTEAFF,TRBV19,NA,TRBD1,TRBJ1-1
TGTGCCAGCAGCGTATCTCCCCAAGATGGCTACACCTTC,CASSVSPQDGYTF,TRBV9,many,NA,TRBJ1-2
TGTGCCAGCAGCTCCATGGTGGGATCCGAGCAGTACTTC,CASSSMVGSEQYF,TRBV7-9,NA,NA,TRBJ2-7